These 24 T cell receptor beta chains were all obtained from the same sample, sequenced in a study of spatial heterogeneity in lung cancer. TCRdb recomputed calls from the 5' RACE reads with MiXCR, one row per CDR3 protein. Here the sample spans about 3,000 distinct CDR3 sequences, roughly 29% being singletons. This sample's time point: sample taken at primary tumor resection. Whole RNA from tumor, nontumor lung or frozen PBMC was sequenced unsorted. Sequences were derived from PBMCs, sampled at surgery. The receptors originated from a male donor with early-stage non-small cell lung cancer.

This clonotype appeared many times. The CDR3 loop is CSAHRIQSPYEQYF. CDR3 sequence (DNA): TGCAGTGCCCACCGGATACAGAGCCCCTACGAGCAGTACTTC. The chain recombines TRBV20-1 with TRBJ2-7; D is unclear. Trimming pared 6 bases from V and 2 bases from J, leaving 17 bases between. CDR1 is DFQATT, CDR2 SNEGSKA, per germline (reference sequence). The CDR3 length is 14 residues.

The J gene is TRBJ2-3, the V gene TRBV11-2; 8 positions match TRBD2. The CDR3 sequence is 17 residues long. CDR1 is SGHAT and CDR2 is FQNNGV in the germline V gene. The V gene end was trimmed by 5 bases and the J gene end by 1 base; junction bases not matched to a gene: 11. As DNA, the CDR3 is TGTGCCAGCAGCCCACGACGGTCGACTAGCGGCACAGATACGCAGTATTTT. Its protein product is CASSPRRSTSGTDTQYF.

This clonotype was counted only a few times. The V gene is TRBV9, the J gene TRBJ2-1; 8 positions match TRBD1. The V gene's germline CDR1 is SGDLS and CDR2 YYNGEE. Unmatched junction bases numbered 8, after V lost 0 bases and J lost 9 bases. The CDR3 totals 15 residues. For the CDR3, the DNA is TGTGCCAGCAGCGTAGCCCACTGGACAGGGATTGAGCAGTTCTTC. Protein: CASSVAHWTGIEQFF.

This clonotype was picked up a small number of times. This chain joins TRBV6-2 or TRBV6-3 and TRBJ2-3; D is possibly TRBD2 (5 bases). V lost 6 bases, J lost 6 bases, and 16 bases lay in between. The CDR3 loop spans 14 amino acids. Germline values: CDR1 MNHEY, CDR2 SVGEGT. The CDR3 region has the DNA TGTGCCAGCAGGGCACGGGGTCCCTCGGATACGCAGTATTTT. Translation gives CASRARGPSDTQYF.

This clonotype was found many times. The V and J genes are TRBV20-1 and TRBJ2-3, with 7 nucleotides matching TRBD2. The V gene end was trimmed by 8 bases and the J gene end by 4 bases; junction bases not matched to a gene: 12. Germline CDR1 DFQATT, CDR2 SNEGSKA (reference sequence). This CDR3 contains 14 residues. The CDR3 DNA reads TGCAGTCCAAGGGGCGGGAGTAGGGCAGATACGCAGTATTTT. Protein: CSPRGGSRADTQYF.

The rearrangement joins TRBV10-3 to TRBJ1-6; 7 nucleotides match TRBD1. This CDR3 contains 17 residues. With 3 bases clipped from V and 6 bases from J, the junction kept 11 bases outside the gene matches. In germline, CDR1 is ENHRY, CDR2 SYGVKD. In nucleotides, the CDR3 is TGTGCCATCAGTGATATCGCAGGGGGACTCCCTAATTCACCCCTCCACTTT. This sequence encodes CAISDIAGGLPNSPLHF.

This clonotype came up many times. The V call is TRBV5-6, the J call TRBJ2-2; weak D call: TRBD2 (6 bases). Germline loops: CDR1 SGHDT, CDR2 YYEEEE. This CDR3 comprises 16 residues. V shed 3 bases and J shed 3 bases, with 15 bases lying between them. CDR3 amino acids: CASSSGPGLYTGELFF. The CDR3 nucleotides read TGTGCCAGCAGCTCGGGGCCGGGACTCTACACCGGGGAGCTGTTTTTT.

The chain employs TRBV11-2 and TRBJ2-2; possibly TRBD2 for D (5 bases). Per germline, CDR1 SGHAT and CDR2 FQNNGV. The CDR3 is 14 residues long. With 0 bases removed from V and 4 bases from J, the gap between germline ends came to 6 bases. The CDR3, as DNA: TGTGCCAGCAGCTTAGATCGGGGCACCGGGGAGCTGTTTTTT. It is translated as CASSLDRGTGELFF. The entire variable domain, with the rest obtained from reference TRBV11-2 and TRBJ2-2, is as follows: EAGVAQSPRYKIIEKRQSVAFWCNPISGHATLYWYQQILGQGPKLLIQFQNNGVVDDSQLPKDRFSAERLKGVDSTLKIQPAKLEDSAVYLCASSLDRGTGELFFGEGSRLTVL.

In this sample, this clonotype turned up many times. This chain joins TRBV19 and TRBJ2-3, with D uncertain. The CDR3 runs to 13 residues. With 2 bases removed from V and 2 bases from J, the gap between germline ends came to 5 bases. Germline CDR1 LNHDA, CDR2 SQIVND (reference sequence). CDR3 DNA: TGTGCCAGTAGTATAATCCACACAGATACGCAGTATTTT. Translating it yields CASSIIHTDTQYF.

This clonotype was seen a handful of times. The J gene is TRBJ2-1, the V gene TRBV7-3; 7 nucleotides line up with TRBD2. The germline V gene encodes CDR1 SGHTA and CDR2 FQGTGA. The junction had 7 bases not matched to a gene; V was cut back by 5 bases and J by 6 bases. The CDR3 is 14 residues long. The CDR3 loop reads CASSPWTSGNEQFF. In DNA, the CDR3 is TGTGCCAGCAGCCCTTGGACTAGTGGCAATGAGCAGTTCTTC.

This clonotype was recorded at least ten times. This chain connects TRBV20-1 to TRBJ1-6; D gene uncertain. Germline CDR1 reads DFQATT; CDR2 reads SNEGSKA (reference sequence). The V end was cut by 6 bases, the J end by 7 bases, with 19 bases between. The CDR3 has 15 amino acids. The CDR3 nucleotides are TGCAGTGCACCAGCAAAGGTCACTGGAAATTCACCCCTCCACTTT. Its translation: CSAPAKVTGNSPLHF.

The V gene is TRBV6-1, the J gene TRBJ2-7; the D is unclear. The CDR3 runs to 12 residues. Germline CDR1 is MNHNS and CDR2 is SASEGT. The V end was cut by 6 bases, the J end by 3 bases, with 9 bases between. CDR3 bases: TGTGCCAGCAGCTCGGACCTCTACGAGCAGTACTTC. Protein sequence: CASSSDLYEQYF.

The sample holds a few counts of this clonotype. The chain employs TRBV7-8 and TRBJ2-3, with 8 positions matching TRBD1. Germline CDR1 is SGHVS and CDR2 is FQNEAQ. V lost 5 bases to trimming and J lost 7 bases; unmatched junction nucleotides: 11. This CDR3 is 15 amino acids long. Here the CDR3 DNA reads TGTGCCAGCAGCACCCGACAGGGGTGGGATCATACGCAGTATTTT. Amino acids: CASSTRQGWDHTQYF.

By sample share, this clonotype is medium-sized (0.01 to 0.1%). The rearrangement links TRBV20-1 to TRBJ2-1, with D perhaps TRBD1 or TRBD2 (5 bases each). The V gene lost 3 bases and the J gene lost 2 bases, with 17 bases spanning the gap. This CDR3 has 16 residues. The germline V gene has CDR1 DFQATT and CDR2 SNEGSKA (reference sequence). CDR3 sequence (DNA): TGCAGTGCTAGGCTAGGGACCAGCAGGGCCTACAATGAGCAGTTCTTC. Translation gives CSARLGTSRAYNEQFF.

This clonotype was detected many times. The rearrangement links TRBV27 to TRBJ2-7; D not certain. CDR3 length equals 12 residues. The V end lost 5 bases, the J end lost 1 base, and 6 bases lay between the germline ends. Germline loops: CDR1 MNHEY, CDR2 SMNVEV (reference sequence). CDR3 loop: CASSPGSYEQYF. CDR3 DNA sequence: TGTGCCAGCAGTCCAGGATCCTACGAGCAGTACTTC.

The sample holds many counts of this clonotype. The rearrangement links TRBV5-1 to TRBJ2-1; possibly TRBD1 for D (5 bases). The CDR3 covers 15 residues. The germline gives CDR1 SGHRS, CDR2 YFSETQ. V was trimmed by 0 bases and J by 3 bases, leaving 10 bases between them. This chain's CDR3 is CASSLVQGDYNEQFF. The CDR3 nucleotides are TGCGCCAGCAGCTTGGTGCAGGGTGACTACAATGAGCAGTTCTTC.

The V call is TRBV3-1, the J call TRBJ2-3; a possible D gene is TRBD1 (6 bases). V gave up 0 bases and J gave up 9 bases, with 16 bases separating them. CDR1 and CDR2 (germline): LGHDT, YNNKEL (reference sequence). This CDR3 has 15 amino acids. CDR3 region: CASSQDSVDRRTQYF. The CDR3, as DNA: TGTGCCAGCAGCCAAGATTCAGTGGACAGAAGGACGCAGTATTTT.

This clonotype was found once. The chain employs TRBV10-1 and TRBJ2-1; D gene ambiguous. V shed 2 bases and J shed 4 bases, with 6 bases lying between them. Germline CDR1 is WNHNN and CDR2 is SYGVQD (reference sequence). This CDR3 has 13 amino acids. CDR3 in DNA: TGCGCCAGCAGTGAGACAGAGTACAATGAGCAGTTCTTC. Protein sequence: CASSETEYNEQFF.

This clonotype is medium-sized (0.01 to 0.1%) by share. V usage is TRBV27 and J usage is TRBJ1-2, with D tentatively TRBD1 (6 bases). V was trimmed by 6 bases and J by 0 bases, leaving 14 bases between them. CDR1 is MNHEY and CDR2 is SMNVEV in the germline V gene (reference sequence). The CDR3 is 15 amino acids. The CDR3 region is CASRSRGATNYGYTF. The CDR3 DNA reads as TGTGCCAGCAGGTCGAGGGGGGCTACTAACTATGGCTACACCTTC.

This clonotype was observed at least ten times. The chain uses TRBV28 and TRBJ1-1; no clear D. Trimming shortened V by 3 bases and J by 4 bases, and 6 bases separated the two germline ends. This CDR3 contains 12 residues. Germline V gives CDR1 MDHEN, CDR2 SYDVKM. The CDR3 loop is CASSLPVTEAFF. Here the CDR3 DNA reads TGTGCCAGCAGTTTGCCGGTCACTGAAGCTTTCTTT.

This clonotype is labeled medium-sized (0.01 to 0.1%). CDR3 in DNA: TGTGCCAGCAGCAAAGATCCAGCGGCCATCTCCTACAATGAGCAGTTCTTC. Its translation: CASSKDPAAISYNEQFF. The chain uses TRBV21-1 and TRBJ2-1; the table assigns TRBD2, which was not confirmed against the DNA. TRBV21-1 is an annotated pseudogene. The CDR3 has 17 residues.

The genes are TRBV7-2 and TRBJ2-5; D gene uncertain. This CDR3 spans 12 amino acids. V lost 3 bases, J lost 5 bases, and 7 bases lay in between. CDR1 and CDR2 (germline): SGHTA, FQGNSA. The CDR3 region is CASSFPRETQYF. CDR3 DNA: TGTGCCAGCAGCTTCCCGAGGGAGACCCAGTACTTC.

By its share, this clonotype is medium-sized. DNA for the CDR3: TGTGCCAGCTCACCAGGGATTGAAATGAACACTGAAGCTTTCTTT. Translating gives CASSPGIEMNTEAFF. The chain joins TRBV18 to TRBJ1-1, with no clear D. CDR1 is KGHSH and CDR2 is LQKENI in the germline V gene. The V gene lost 2 bases and the J gene lost 0 bases, with 10 bases spanning the gap. The CDR3 consists of 15 residues.

This clonotype has only a few counts. The V call is TRBV20-1, the J call TRBJ1-4; no definite D call. The CDR3 covers 16 residues. The V and J ends lost 2 bases and 5 bases respectively, with 18 bases between them. In germline, CDR1 is DFQATT, CDR2 SNEGSKA (reference sequence). CDR3 residues: CSARSPSGSLNEKLFF. The CDR3 DNA sequence: TGCAGTGCTAGATCCCCGTCGGGGTCCCTGAATGAAAAACTGTTTTTT.